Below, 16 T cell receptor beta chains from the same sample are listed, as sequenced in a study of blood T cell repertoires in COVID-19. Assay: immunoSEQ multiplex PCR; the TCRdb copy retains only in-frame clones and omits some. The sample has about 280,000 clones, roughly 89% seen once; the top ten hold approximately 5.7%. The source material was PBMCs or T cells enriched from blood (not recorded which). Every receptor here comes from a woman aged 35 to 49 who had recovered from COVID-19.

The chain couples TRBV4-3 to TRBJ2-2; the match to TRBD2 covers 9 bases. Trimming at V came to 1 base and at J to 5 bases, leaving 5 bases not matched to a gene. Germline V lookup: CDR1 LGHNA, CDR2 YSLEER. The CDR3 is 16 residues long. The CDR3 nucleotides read TGCGCCAGCAGCCAAGGCTGGCTAGCGGGAACCGGGGAGCTGTTTTTT. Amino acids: CASSQGWLAGTGELFF.

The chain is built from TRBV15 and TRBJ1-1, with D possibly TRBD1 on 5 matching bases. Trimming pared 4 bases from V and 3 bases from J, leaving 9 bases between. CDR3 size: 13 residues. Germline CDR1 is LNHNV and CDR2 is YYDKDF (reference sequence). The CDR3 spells CATSTRADTEAFF. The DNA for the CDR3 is TGTGCCACCAGCACCAGGGCGGACACTGAAGCTTTCTTT.

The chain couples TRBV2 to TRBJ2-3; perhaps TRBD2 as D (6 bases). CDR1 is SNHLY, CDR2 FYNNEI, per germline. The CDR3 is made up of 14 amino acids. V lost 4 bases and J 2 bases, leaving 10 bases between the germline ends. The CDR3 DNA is TGTGCCAGCAGTGGTGGGGAGGCCACAGATACGCAGTATTTT. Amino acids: CASSGGEATDTQYF. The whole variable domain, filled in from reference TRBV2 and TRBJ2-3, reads EPEVTQTPSHQVTQMGQEVILRCVPISNHLYFYWYRQILGQKVEFLVSFYNNEISEKSEIFDDQFSVERPDGSNFTLKIRSTKLEDSAMYFCASSGGEATDTQYFGPGTRLTVL.

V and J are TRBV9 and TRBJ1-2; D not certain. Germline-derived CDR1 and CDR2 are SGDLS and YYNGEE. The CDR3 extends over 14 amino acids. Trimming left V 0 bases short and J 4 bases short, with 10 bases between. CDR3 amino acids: CASSVAWELYGYTF. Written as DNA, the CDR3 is TGTGCCAGCAGCGTAGCTTGGGAGCTCTATGGCTACACCTTC.

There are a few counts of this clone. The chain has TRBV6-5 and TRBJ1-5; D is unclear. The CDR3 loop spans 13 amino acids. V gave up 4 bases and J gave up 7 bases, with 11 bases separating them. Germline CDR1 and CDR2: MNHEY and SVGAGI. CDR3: CASSSLGGQPQHF. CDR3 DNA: TGTGCCAGCAGTTCCTTAGGAGGGCAGCCCCAGCATTTT.

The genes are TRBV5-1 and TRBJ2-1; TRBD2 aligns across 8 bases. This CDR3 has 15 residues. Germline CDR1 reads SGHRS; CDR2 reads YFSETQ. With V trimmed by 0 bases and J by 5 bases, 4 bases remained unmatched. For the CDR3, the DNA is TGCGCCAGCAGCTTGGACGGGAGGGCCAACAATGAGCAGTTCTTC. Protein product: CASSLDGRANNEQFF.

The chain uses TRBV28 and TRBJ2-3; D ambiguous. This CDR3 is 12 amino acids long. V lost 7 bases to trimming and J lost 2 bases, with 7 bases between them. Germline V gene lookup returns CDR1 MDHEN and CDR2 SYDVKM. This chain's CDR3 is CASNLSTDTQYF. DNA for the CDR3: TGTGCCAGCAATCTATCCACAGATACGCAGTATTTT.

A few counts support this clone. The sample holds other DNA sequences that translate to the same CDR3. For the CDR3, the DNA is TGTGCCAGCAGATCCGGGGGACAGCCCCAGCATTTT. Translation gives CASRSGGQPQHF. The gene calls are TRBV27 and TRBJ1-5, with D perhaps TRBD1 (5 bases). The CDR3 has 12 amino acids. Per germline, CDR1 MNHEY and CDR2 SMNVEV (reference sequence). Trimming cost V 6 bases and J 7 bases, with 10 bases left between them.

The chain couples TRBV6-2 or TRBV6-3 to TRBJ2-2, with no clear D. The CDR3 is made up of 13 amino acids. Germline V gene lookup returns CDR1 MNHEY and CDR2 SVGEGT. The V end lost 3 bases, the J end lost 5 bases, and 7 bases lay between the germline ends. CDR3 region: CASSYSWTGELFF. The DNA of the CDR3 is TGTGCCAGCAGTTATAGTTGGACCGGGGAGCTGTTTTTT.

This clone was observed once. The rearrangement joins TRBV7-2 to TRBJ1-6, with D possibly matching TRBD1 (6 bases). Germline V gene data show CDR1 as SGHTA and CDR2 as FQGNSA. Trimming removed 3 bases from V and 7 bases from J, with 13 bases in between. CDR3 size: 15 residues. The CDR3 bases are TGTGCCAGCAGCTTCCAGGCCGGACAGAATTCACCCCTCCACTTT. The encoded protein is CASSFQAGQNSPLHF.

The CDR3, as DNA: TGTGCCAGCAGTTACGCGGGAGGGCCGAACGGGGAGCTGTTTTTT. This codes for CASSYAGGPNGELFF. The V gene is TRBV6-5, the J gene TRBJ2-2, with TRBD2 matching 9 bases. The junction had 5 bases not matched to a gene; V was cut back by 2 bases and J by 7 bases. CDR1 and CDR2 from the germline V gene are MNHEY and SVGAGI. This CDR3 spans 15 amino acids.

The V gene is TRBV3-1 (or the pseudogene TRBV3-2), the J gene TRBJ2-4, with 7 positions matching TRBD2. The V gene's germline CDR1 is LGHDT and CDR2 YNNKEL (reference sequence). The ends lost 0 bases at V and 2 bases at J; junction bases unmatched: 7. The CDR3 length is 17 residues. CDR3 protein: CASSQEGGRGTKNIQYF. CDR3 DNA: TGTGCCAGCAGCCAAGAGGGAGGGAGAGGAACCAAAAACATTCAGTACTTC.

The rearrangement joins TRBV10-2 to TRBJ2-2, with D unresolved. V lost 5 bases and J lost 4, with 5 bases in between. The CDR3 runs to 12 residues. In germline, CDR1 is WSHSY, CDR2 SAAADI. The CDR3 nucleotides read TGCGCCAGCAGTCTACGCACCGGGGAGCTGTTTTTT. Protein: CASSLRTGELFF.

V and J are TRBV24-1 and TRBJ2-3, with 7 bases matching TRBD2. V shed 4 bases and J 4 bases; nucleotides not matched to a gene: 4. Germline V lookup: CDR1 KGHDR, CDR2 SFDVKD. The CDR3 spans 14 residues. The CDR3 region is CATSDPGRADTQYF. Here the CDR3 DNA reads TGTGCCACCAGTGACCCAGGGAGGGCAGATACGCAGTATTTT.

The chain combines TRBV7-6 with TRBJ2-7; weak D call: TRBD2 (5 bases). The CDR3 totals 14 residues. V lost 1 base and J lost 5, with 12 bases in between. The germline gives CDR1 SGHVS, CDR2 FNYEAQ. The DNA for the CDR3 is TGTGCCAGCAGCTTAGACCCGGGATGGAACGAGCAGTACTTC. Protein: CASSLDPGWNEQYF.

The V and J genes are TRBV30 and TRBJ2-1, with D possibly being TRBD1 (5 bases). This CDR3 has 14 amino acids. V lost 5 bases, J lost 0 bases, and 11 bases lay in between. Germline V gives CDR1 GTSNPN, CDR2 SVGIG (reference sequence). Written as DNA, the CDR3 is TGTGCCTGGCGACAGTATAGCTCCTACAATGAGCAGTTCTTC. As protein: CAWRQYSSYNEQFF. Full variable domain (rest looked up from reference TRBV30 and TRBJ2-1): SQTIHQWPATLVQPVGSPLSLECTVEGTSNPNLYWYRQAAGRGLQLLFYSVGIGQISSEVPQNLSASRPQDRQFILSSKKLLLSDSGFYLCAWRQYSSYNEQFFGPGTRLTVL.